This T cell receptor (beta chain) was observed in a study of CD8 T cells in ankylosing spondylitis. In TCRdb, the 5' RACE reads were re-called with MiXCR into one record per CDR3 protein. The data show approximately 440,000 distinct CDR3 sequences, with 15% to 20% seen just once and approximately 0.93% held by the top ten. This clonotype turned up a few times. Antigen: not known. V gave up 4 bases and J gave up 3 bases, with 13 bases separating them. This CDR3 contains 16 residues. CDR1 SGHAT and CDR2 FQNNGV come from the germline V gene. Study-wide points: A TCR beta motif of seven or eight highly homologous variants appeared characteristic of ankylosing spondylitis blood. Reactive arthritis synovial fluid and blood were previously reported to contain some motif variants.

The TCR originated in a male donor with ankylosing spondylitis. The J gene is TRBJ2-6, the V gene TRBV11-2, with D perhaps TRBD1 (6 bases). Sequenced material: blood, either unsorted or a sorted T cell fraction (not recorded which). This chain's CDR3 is CASSYTTGVGANVLTF. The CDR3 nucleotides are TGTGCCAGCAGCTACACGACAGGTGTTGGGGCCAACGTCCTGACTTTC.